A selection of T cell receptor beta chains follows, all from one sample in a study of T cell responses to AZD1222 COVID-19 vaccine. The table came from immunoSEQ multiplex PCR; TCRdb's copy has only in-frame clones and leaves some out. This sample has around 62,000 clones, with 85% to 90% found just once. The source was peripheral blood, collected on day 0 of AZD1222 vaccination. The receptor source for this set is an adult in good health. The CDR3 runs from the conserved cysteine through the conserved F or W. D genes are given only for firm matches. Clone size, where shown, is once, few, many, or a class for clones that have expanded.

d_gene,j_gene,v_gene,abundance,CDR3aa,CDR3nt
TRBD2,TRBJ2-5,TRBV27,.,CASRATSGGALETQYF,TGTGCCAGCAGGGCAACTAGCGGGGGGGCCTTAGAGACCCAGTACTTC
.,TRBJ1-1,TRBV5-1,.,CASSLIGEAEAFF,TGCGCCAGCAGCTTGATAGGGGAAGCTGAAGCTTTCTTT
.,TRBJ1-2,TRBV18,.,CASSPQTGYGYTF,TGTGCCAGCTCCCCCCAGACAGGTTATGGCTACACCTTC
.,TRBJ2-1,TRBV11-2,.,CASRPSAANNNEQFF,TGTGCCAGCAGACCGTCGGCGGCAAACAACAATGAGCAGTTCTTC
TRBD2,TRBJ2-1,TRBV5-1,.,CASSRLAGYNEQFF,TGCGCCAGCAGCCGACTAGCGGGTTACAATGAGCAGTTCTTC
.,TRBJ1-2,TRBV15,.,CATSRGGQGYGYTF,TGTGCCACCAGCAGAGGAGGGCAGGGCTATGGCTACACCTTC
.,TRBJ1-6,TRBV10-1,few,CASSPLCSLHF,TGCGCCAGCAGCCCTCTTTGTTCCCTCCACTTT
TRBD1,TRBJ2-7,TRBV6-2/TRBV6-3,once,CASSYPRDRGRYEQYF,TGTGCCAGCAGTTACCCCCGGGACAGGGGTAGGTACGAGCAGTACTTC
.,TRBJ2-3,TRBV7-9,.,CASDTGFTSTDTQYF,TGTGCCAGCGATACAGGTTTTACTAGCACAGATACGCAGTATTTT
.,TRBJ2-3,TRBV2,.,CASSGLRGGVDTQYF,TGTGCCAGCAGTGGGTTACGGGGCGGGGTGGATACGCAGTATTTT
.,TRBJ1-1,TRBV7-9,.,CASSLQDARSTEAFF,TGTGCCAGCAGCTTACAGGACGCCCGGTCCACTGAAGCTTTCTTT
.,TRBJ1-1,TRBV27,.,CASKRGLDKANTEAFF,TGTGCCAGCAAACGGGGTTTGGACAAAGCGAACACTGAAGCTTTCTTT
TRBD1,TRBJ2-7,TRBV28,.,CASGTGASLHEQYF,TGTGCCAGCGGAACAGGGGCTTCGCTCCACGAGCAGTACTTC
.,TRBJ2-3,TRBV20-1,.,CSASDQGGVTDTQYF,TGCAGTGCTAGTGATCAGGGGGGGGTCACAGATACGCAGTATTTT
.,TRBJ1-5,TRBV7-2,.,CASSLVGAAGQPQHF,TGTGCCAGCAGCTTAGTGGGGGCAGCGGGTCAGCCCCAGCATTTT
.,TRBJ2-5,TRBV19,.,CASSIDGGLDQETQYF,TGTGCCAGTAGTATAGACGGGGGACTTGATCAAGAGACCCAGTACTTC
.,TRBJ2-3,TRBV27,.,CASSSSVGRPTDTQYF,TGTGCCAGCAGTTCCTCCGTGGGGCGCCCCACAGATACGCAGTATTTT
.,TRBJ2-6,TRBV6-5,.,CASTEGGANVLTF,TGTGCCAGCACCGAGGGAGGGGCCAACGTCCTGACTTTC
.,TRBJ2-7,TRBV6-2/TRBV6-3,once,CASSPPASPLRLYEQYF,TGTGCCAGCAGCCCTCCCGCGTCCCCTCTACGCCTCTACGAGCAGTACTTC
.,TRBJ1-3,TRBV11-2,few,CASSPWGDRDTIYF,TGTGCCAGCAGCCCCTGGGGGGACCGGGACACCATATATTTT
.,TRBJ1-5,TRBV3-1/TRBV3-2,.,CASSHGRPHQPQHF,TGTGCCAGCAGCCACGGCAGACCGCATCAGCCCCAGCATTTT
.,TRBJ1-1,TRBV4-2,.,CASSQDQSTEAFF,TGTGCCAGCAGCCAAGATCAGAGCACTGAAGCTTTCTTT
.,TRBJ2-7,TRBV18,.,CASSRGDPYEQYF,TGTGCCAGCTCACGTGGTGACCCCTACGAGCAGTACTTC
.,TRBJ1-1,TRBV5-1,.,CASSYSPLTDATEAFF,TGCGCCAGCAGCTACTCACCCCTAACGGACGCCACTGAAGCTTTCTTT
.,TRBJ2-3,TRBV7-3,few,CASSLNRGTDTQYF,TGTGCCAGCAGCTTAAACAGGGGCACAGATACGCAGTATTTT
TRBD1,TRBJ2-7,TRBV2,.,CASSGQGYEQYF,TGTGCCAGCAGCGGACAGGGTTACGAGCAGTACTTC
.,TRBJ1-1,TRBV11-2,.,CASSLVAGDTEAFF,TGTGCCAGCAGCTTAGTCGCAGGAGACACTGAAGCTTTCTTT
.,TRBJ2-1,TRBV12-3/TRBV12-4,.,CASSRRQGGEQFF,TGTGCCAGCAGTAGACGACAGGGAGGTGAGCAGTTCTTC
.,TRBJ1-2,TRBV4-1,once,CASSHVQSPVNYGYTF,TGCGCCAGCAGCCACGTACAGTCTCCCGTTAACTATGGCTACACCTTC
TRBD1,TRBJ2-3,TRBV18,.,CASSPNRGSTDTQYF,TGTGCCAGCTCGCCCAACAGGGGATCCACAGATACGCAGTATTTT
.,TRBJ1-6,TRBV4-1,.,CASSHSTGSEGFYSPLHF,TGCGCCAGCAGCCACTCTACAGGGAGTGAGGGATTTTATTCACCCCTCCACTTT
.,TRBJ1-4,TRBV7-9,.,CASSLSRVEKLFF,TGTGCCAGCAGCTTATCCAGGGTTGAAAAACTGTTTTTT
.,TRBJ2-2,TRBV2,few,CASSDVLRAGNTGELFF,TGTGCCAGCAGTGACGTCTTGCGCGCGGGAAACACCGGGGAGCTGTTTTTT
.,TRBJ1-6,TRBV4-2,.,CASSQGINNSPLHF,TGTGCCAGCAGCCAAGGGATAAATAATTCACCCCTCCACTTT
TRBD1,TRBJ2-5,TRBV5-1,.,CASSSATGAKTQYF,TGCGCCAGCAGCTCCGCGACAGGGGCAAAGACCCAGTACTTC
.,TRBJ2-3,TRBV6-5,.,CASRRSGYSTDTQYF,TGTGCCAGCAGGCGCTCGGGCTACTCGACAGATACGCAGTATTTT
TRBD1,TRBJ1-2,TRBV5-5,.,CASSLAGTGGYTF,TGTGCCAGCAGCTTGGCCGGGACAGGGGGTTACACCTTC
.,TRBJ1-1,TRBV6-6,.,CASTLRTALNTEAFF,TGTGCCAGCACCTTACGTACGGCTCTGAACACTGAAGCTTTCTTT
.,TRBJ1-4,TRBV6-5,.,CASSLQGAWGEKLFF,TGTGCCAGCAGTCTCCAAGGGGCATGGGGTGAAAAACTGTTTTTT
.,TRBJ2-6,TRBV5-1,.,CASSLAGPAGANVLTF,TGCGCCAGCAGCTTGGCGGGGCCAGCTGGGGCCAACGTCCTGACTTTC
.,TRBJ1-1,TRBV5-1,.,CASSQRGNTEAFF,TGCGCCAGCAGCCAGAGGGGGAACACTGAAGCTTTCTTT
.,TRBJ1-6,TRBV7-8,.,CASSLGGLGSPLHF,TGTGCCAGCAGCTTAGGGGGTCTCGGTTCACCCCTCCACTTT
.,TRBJ1-1,TRBV5-1,.,CASSPVLAENTEAFF,TGCGCCAGCAGCCCCGTGCTGGCAGAGAACACTGAAGCTTTCTTT
.,TRBJ1-2,TRBV11-2,.,CASSWGSDYGYTF,TGTGCCAGCAGCTGGGGGTCGGACTATGGCTACACCTTC
TRBD1,TRBJ2-1,TRBV19,.,CASSIGNYRDRVANEQFF,TGTGCCAGTAGTATAGGGAACTACCGGGACAGGGTTGCCAATGAGCAGTTCTTC
TRBD2,TRBJ2-5,TRBV5-1,.,CASSWTSAKETQYF,TGCGCCAGCAGCTGGACTAGCGCAAAAGAGACCCAGTACTTC
.,TRBJ1-1,TRBV18,few,CASSPPGRGTEAFF,TGTGCCAGCTCACCACCAGGGCGGGGCACTGAAGCTTTCTTT
TRBD1,TRBJ1-2,TRBV9,.,CASSQGQDVRGYTF,TGTGCCAGCAGCCAAGGACAGGACGTCCGGGGCTACACCTTC
.,TRBJ2-3,TRBV29-1,few,CSVVYSSTDTQYF,TGCAGCGTTGTTTATAGTAGCACAGATACGCAGTATTTT
.,TRBJ1-5,TRBV15,.,CATSRDLGEAAQHF,TGTGCCACCAGCAGAGACCTAGGGGAGGCAGCCCAGCATTTT
.,TRBJ2-3,TRBV10-1,.,CASSESIGTNTQYF,TGCGCCAGCAGTGAGTCCATCGGGACGAATACGCAGTATTTT
.,TRBJ1-3,TRBV27,.,CASSLAWGPGGSGNTIYF,TGTGCCAGCAGTTTAGCCTGGGGACCAGGAGGCTCTGGAAACACCATATATTTT
TRBD1,TRBJ1-6,TRBV7-9,.,CASSPHPDRANSPLHF,TGTGCCAGCAGCCCCCACCCGGACAGGGCTAATTCACCCCTCCACTTT
.,TRBJ2-7,TRBV4-1,medium-sized,CASSHFHGTYEQYF,TGCGCCAGCAGCCACTTCCATGGGACGTACGAGCAGTACTTC
.,TRBJ1-1,TRBV30,.,CAWSMQGNTEAFF,TGTGCCTGGAGTATGCAGGGTAACACTGAAGCTTTCTTT
.,TRBJ2-6,TRBV5-1,.,CASSRGSSGANVLTF,TGCGCCAGCAGTCGAGGCTCCTCTGGGGCCAACGTCCTGACTTTC
.,TRBJ1-2,TRBV27,.,CASSPRRVRGYGYTF,TGTGCCAGCAGCCCAAGAAGGGTCAGGGGATATGGCTACACCTTC
.,TRBJ1-5,TRBV7-9,.,CASSLGGTDNQPQHF,TGTGCCAGCAGCTTAGGTGGGACGGACAATCAGCCCCAGCATTTT
.,TRBJ1-6,TRBV6-1,.,CASSDGGTSDSSYNSPLHF,TGTGCCAGCAGTGATGGGGGAACGTCAGATAGCTCCTATAATTCACCCCTCCACTTT